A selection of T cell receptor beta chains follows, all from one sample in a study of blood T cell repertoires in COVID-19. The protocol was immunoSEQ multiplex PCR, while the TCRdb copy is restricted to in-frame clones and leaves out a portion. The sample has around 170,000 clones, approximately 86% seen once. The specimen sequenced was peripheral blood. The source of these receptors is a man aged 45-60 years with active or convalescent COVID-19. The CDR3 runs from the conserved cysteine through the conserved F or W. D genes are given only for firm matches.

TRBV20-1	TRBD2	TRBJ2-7	CSASGAGAYEQYF
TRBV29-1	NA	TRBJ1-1	CSGQPVNTEAFF
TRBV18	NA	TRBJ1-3	CASSPLPKGDENF
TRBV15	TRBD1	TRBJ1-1	CATSRPPGGVTEAFF
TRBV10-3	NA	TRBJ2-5	CAISRGAGETQYF
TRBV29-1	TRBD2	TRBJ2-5	CSTRAGDLETQYF
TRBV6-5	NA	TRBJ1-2	CASSRLQGTYYGYTF
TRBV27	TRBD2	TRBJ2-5	CASSLLAGGPLREETQYF
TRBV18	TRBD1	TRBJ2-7	CASSPQTGGFGEQYF
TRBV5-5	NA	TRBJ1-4	CASSFPRNNEKLFF
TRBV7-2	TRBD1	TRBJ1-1	CASSLIWPTGAVMSEAFF
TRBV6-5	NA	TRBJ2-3	CASRPGLITDTQYF
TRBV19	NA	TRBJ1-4	CASSIPRRNLNEKLFF
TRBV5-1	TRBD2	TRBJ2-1	CASSSGLGALDEQFF
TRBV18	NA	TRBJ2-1	CASSPPSGIPSYNEQFF
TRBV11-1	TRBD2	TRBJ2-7	CASSGAGGFSYEQYF
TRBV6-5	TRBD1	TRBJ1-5	CASSPGQGAGQPQHF
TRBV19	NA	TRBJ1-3	CASSTTGYSGNTIYF
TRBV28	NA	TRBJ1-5	CASSSYQPQHF
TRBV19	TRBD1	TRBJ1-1	CASSNDRGDSEAFF
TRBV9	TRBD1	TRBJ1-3	CASSAPARDRSGNTIYF
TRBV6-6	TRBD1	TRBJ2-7	CASSYFPGQAGEQYF
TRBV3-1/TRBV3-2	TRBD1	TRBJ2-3	CASSQGTGGRGTDTQYF
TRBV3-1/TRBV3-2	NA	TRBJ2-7	CASSQGTAQTEQYF
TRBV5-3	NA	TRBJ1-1	CARSSDTMNTEAFF
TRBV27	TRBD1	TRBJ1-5	CASRRDRAVQPQHF
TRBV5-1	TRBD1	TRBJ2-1	CASSLTGVRDNEQFF
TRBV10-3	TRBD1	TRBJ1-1	CAIRPGTGLNTEAFF
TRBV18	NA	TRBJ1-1	CASSAGTFRNTEAFF
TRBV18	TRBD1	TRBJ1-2	CASSPGQGAIGYTF
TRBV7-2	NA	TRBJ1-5	CASSLAGGNQPQHF
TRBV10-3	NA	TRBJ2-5	CAISESSGEETQYF
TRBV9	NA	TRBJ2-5	CASSVAEGQRIETQYF